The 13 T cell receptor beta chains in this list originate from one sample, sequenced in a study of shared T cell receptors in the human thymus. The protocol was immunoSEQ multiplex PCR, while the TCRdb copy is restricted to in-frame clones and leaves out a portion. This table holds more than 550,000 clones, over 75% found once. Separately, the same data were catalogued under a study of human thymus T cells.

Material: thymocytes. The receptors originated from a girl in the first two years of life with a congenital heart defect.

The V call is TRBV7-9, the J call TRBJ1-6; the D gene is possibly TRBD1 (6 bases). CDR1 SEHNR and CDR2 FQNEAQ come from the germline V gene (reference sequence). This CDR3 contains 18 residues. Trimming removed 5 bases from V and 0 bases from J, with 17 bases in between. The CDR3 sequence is CASSHQDSLSSYNSPLHF. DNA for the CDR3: TGTGCCAGCAGCCATCAGGACAGCTTAAGCTCCTATAATTCACCCCTCCACTTT.

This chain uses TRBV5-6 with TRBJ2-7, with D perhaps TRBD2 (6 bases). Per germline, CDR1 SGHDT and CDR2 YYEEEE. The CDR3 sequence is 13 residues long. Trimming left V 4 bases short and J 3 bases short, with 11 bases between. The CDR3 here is CASSPEGLYEQYF. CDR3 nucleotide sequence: TGTGCCAGCAGCCCGGAGGGGCTCTACGAGCAGTACTTC.

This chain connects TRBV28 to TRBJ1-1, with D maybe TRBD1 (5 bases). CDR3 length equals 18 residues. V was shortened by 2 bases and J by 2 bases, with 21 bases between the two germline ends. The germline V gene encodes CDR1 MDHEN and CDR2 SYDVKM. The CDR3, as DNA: TGTGCCAGCAGTTTAGGTCGCCGACAGCCAGTTCCTAACACTGAAGCTTTCTTT. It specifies CASSLGRRQPVPNTEAFF.

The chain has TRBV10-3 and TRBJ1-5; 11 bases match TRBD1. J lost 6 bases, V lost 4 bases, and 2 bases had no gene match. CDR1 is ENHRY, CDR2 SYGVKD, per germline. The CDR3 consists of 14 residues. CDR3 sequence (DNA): TGTGCCATCAGTGGGGGGACAGGGGGTCAGCCCCAGCATTTT. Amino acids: CAISGGTGGQPQHF.

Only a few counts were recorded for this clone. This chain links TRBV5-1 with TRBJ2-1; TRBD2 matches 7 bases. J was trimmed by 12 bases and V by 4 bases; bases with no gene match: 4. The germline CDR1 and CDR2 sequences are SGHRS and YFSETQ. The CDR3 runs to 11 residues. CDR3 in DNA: TGCGCCAGCAGCAATGGCGGGGGGCAGTTCTTC. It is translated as CASSNGGGQFF.

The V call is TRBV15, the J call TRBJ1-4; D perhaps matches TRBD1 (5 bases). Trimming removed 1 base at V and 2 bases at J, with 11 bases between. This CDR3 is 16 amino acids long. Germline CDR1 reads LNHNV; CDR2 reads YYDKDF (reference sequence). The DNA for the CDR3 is TGTGCCACCAGCAGAGGAGGAGGGGCCACTAATGAAAAACTGTTTTTT. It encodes CATSRGGGATNEKLFF.

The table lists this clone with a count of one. DNA for the CDR3: TGTGCCAGCAGTGGCCGAATCGGGCGACAGGACGAGCAGTACTTC. Translation: CASSGRIGRQDEQYF. The V call is TRBV25-1, the J call TRBJ2-7, with TRBD1 as a possible D gene (6 bases). The CDR3 has 15 amino acids. Germline values: CDR1 MGHDK, CDR2 SYGVNS. Trimming removed 4 bases from V and 5 bases from J, with 18 bases in between.

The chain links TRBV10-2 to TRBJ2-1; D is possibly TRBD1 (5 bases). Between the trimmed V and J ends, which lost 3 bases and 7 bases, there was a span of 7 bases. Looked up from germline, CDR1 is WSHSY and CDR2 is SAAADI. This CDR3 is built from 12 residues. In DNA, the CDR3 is TGCGCCAGCAGTGAAAGGGGAAATGAGCAGTTCTTC. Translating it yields CASSERGNEQFF.

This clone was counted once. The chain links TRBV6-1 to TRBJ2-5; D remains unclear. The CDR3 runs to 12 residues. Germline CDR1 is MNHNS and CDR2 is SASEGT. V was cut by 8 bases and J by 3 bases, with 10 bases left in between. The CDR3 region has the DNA TGTGCCAGCGGTTGGCGGAAAGAGACCCAGTACTTC. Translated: CASGWRKETQYF.

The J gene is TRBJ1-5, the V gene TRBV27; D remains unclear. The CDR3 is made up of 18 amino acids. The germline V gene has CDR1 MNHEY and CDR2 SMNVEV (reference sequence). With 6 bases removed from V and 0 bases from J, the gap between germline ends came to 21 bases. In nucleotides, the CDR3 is TGTGCCAGCAGCCCTTTCGAGGTCCGCGGATATAGCAATCAGCCCCAGCATTTT. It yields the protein CASSPFEVRGYSNQPQHF.

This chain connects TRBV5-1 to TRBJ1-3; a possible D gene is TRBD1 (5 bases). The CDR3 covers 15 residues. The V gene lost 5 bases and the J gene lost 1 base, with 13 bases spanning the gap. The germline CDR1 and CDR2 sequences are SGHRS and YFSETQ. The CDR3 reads CASSLLQGSGNTIYF. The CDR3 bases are TGCGCCAGCAGTCTGCTGCAGGGTTCTGGAAACACCATATATTTT.

CDR3 in amino acids: CASSTFGSGNTIYF. In DNA, the CDR3 is TGTGCCAGCTCAACGTTCGGCTCTGGAAACACCATATATTTT. The chain joins TRBV18 to TRBJ1-3, with D hard to call. Germline V lookup: CDR1 KGHSH, CDR2 LQKENI. Trimming shortened V by 5 bases and J by 0 bases, and 8 bases separated the two germline ends. The CDR3 runs to 14 residues.

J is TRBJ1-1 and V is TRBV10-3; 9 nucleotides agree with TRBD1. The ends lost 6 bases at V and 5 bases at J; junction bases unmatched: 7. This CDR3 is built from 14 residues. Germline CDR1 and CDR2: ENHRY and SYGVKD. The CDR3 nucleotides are TGTGCCATCAGCCACAGGGGGCAGGGGACTGAAGCTTTCTTT. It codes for CAISHRGQGTEAFF.